These 25 T cell receptor beta chains were sequenced from one sample in a study of post-analysis software for immune sequencing data. Whole-study findings and limits: Included in a set of roughly 5 TRBV segments more frequent in patients than controls were TRBV5-6, TRBV5-1 and TRBV20-1.

No antigen is known for these receptors. Incorporated into the TCR beta cDNA libraries were unique molecular identifiers, which served to reduce PCR and sequencing biases. From the PCR reads, TCRdb called clonotypes with MiXCR, one entry per CDR3 protein. There are 400,000 to 500,000 distinct CDR3 sequences in the sample; approximately 37% occur only once, and approximately 7.1% lies in the top ten. The sequenced material came from blood. The receptors stem from a girl under 10 years old with multiple sclerosis.

This clonotype was detected only once. V and J are TRBV5-1 and TRBJ1-1; 11 bases are a match to TRBD1. This CDR3 is built from 15 residues. The trim removed 10 bases at V and 1 base at J, leaving 9 bases unmatched. Per germline, CDR1 SGHRS and CDR2 YFSETQ. The CDR3 DNA is TGCGCCTGCGAAAAGGGACAGGGGGGGAACACTGAAGCTTTCTTT. Protein sequence: CACEKGQGGNTEAFF.

The chain recombines TRBV29-1 with TRBJ2-1, with D perhaps TRBD2 (6 bases). V was clipped by 5 bases and J by 1 base, with 12 bases between them. CDR3 length equals 14 residues. Germline values: CDR1 SQVTM, CDR2 ANQGSEA. In DNA form, the CDR3 reads TGCAGCGTTATGCAGGGACTGTCCTACAATGAGCAGTTCTTC. The encoded protein is CSVMQGLSYNEQFF.

This clonotype was detected many times. The J gene is TRBJ2-7, the V gene TRBV15; TRBD1 might be the D (6 bases). Germline CDR1 is LNHNV and CDR2 is YYDKDF (reference sequence). The CDR3 is 14 residues long. Trimming shortened V by 3 bases and J by 3 bases, and 12 bases separated the two germline ends. The CDR3 sequence: CATSSQLDSYEQYF. The CDR3 DNA reads TGTGCCACCAGCAGCCAACTGGACAGCTACGAGCAGTACTTC.

The J gene is TRBJ2-5, the V gene TRBV6-5; tentatively, D is TRBD1 (5 bases). V lost 3 bases, J lost 5 bases, and 19 bases lay in between. CDR3 length equals 16 residues. Per the germline V gene, CDR1 is MNHEY and CDR2 is SVGAGI. This CDR3 reads CASSYRYGREGETQYF. The CDR3, as DNA: TGTGCCAGCAGTTATCGTTATGGCAGGGAAGGGGAGACCCAGTACTTC.

Here the CDR3 reads CASSFGQAQETQYF. CDR3 nucleotides: TGCGCCAGCAGCTTCGGACAGGCCCAAGAGACCCAGTACTTC. This chain connects TRBV5-1 to TRBJ2-5; 7 positions match TRBD1. The trim removed 2 bases at V and 1 base at J, leaving 2 bases unmatched. Germline V gene data show CDR1 as SGHRS and CDR2 as YFSETQ. The CDR3 consists of 14 residues.

This chain links TRBV21-1 with TRBJ1-5; the table gives TRBD1 as D, unverified against the DNA. TRBV21-1 is marked as a pseudogene. This CDR3 contains 19 residues. For the CDR3, the DNA is TGTGCCAGCAGCAAAGCAAAAGACAGGGGCGCAGAGAGCAATCAACCCCAGCATTTT. Amino acid sequence: CASSKAKDRGAESNQPQHF.

CDR3 sequence (DNA): TGCAGTGCTAGAGCAAGCTCACTAGTCCAGCAGTTCTTC. It encodes CSARASSLVQQFF. The J gene is TRBJ2-1, the V gene TRBV20-1; weak D call: TRBD2 (5 bases). V was pared by 1 base and J by 11 bases, with 15 bases between. Germline CDR1 is DFQATT and CDR2 is SNEGSKA (reference sequence). CDR3 length: 13 residues.

The V call is TRBV7-3, the J call TRBJ2-3; D possibly uses TRBD1 or TRBD2 (5 bases each). V was cut by 4 bases and J by 2 bases, with 10 bases left in between. Per the germline V gene, CDR1 is SGHTA and CDR2 is FQGTGA. The CDR3 totals 14 residues. The CDR3 region has the DNA TGTGCCAGCAGCTCCGGGGCTATCACAGATACGCAGTATTTT. Translating gives CASSSGAITDTQYF.

This chain uses TRBV28 with TRBJ1-1, with 7 bases lining up with TRBD1. The CDR3 length is 14 residues. After removal of 7 bases from V and 5 bases from J, the junction contained 10 bases not matched to a gene. CDR1 and CDR2 (germline): MDHEN, SYDVKM. The CDR3 DNA is TGTGCCAGCACCTCAGGGGGGTTGGAGACTGAAGCTTTCTTT. This encodes CASTSGGLETEAFF.

This chain connects TRBV6-6 to TRBJ1-5; possibly TRBD1 for D (6 bases). Germline V CDR1 and CDR2: MNHNY, SVGAGI (reference sequence). Deletions cut 0 bases from V and 6 bases from J, with 15 bases between. This CDR3 has 16 amino acids. In nucleotides, the CDR3 is TGTGCCAGCAGTTACTCGAAGACAGGAATTAGTCAGCCCCAGCATTTT. Its translation is CASSYSKTGISQPQHF.

This clonotype was recorded a few times. CDR3 nucleotides: TGTGCCAGCAGTGAGACTAGCGGGGGGGTAGAAGAGACCCAGTACTTC. The encoded protein is CASSETSGGVEETQYF. This rearrangement joins TRBV6-1 to TRBJ2-5; TRBD2 aligns across 14 bases. Germline loops: CDR1 MNHNS, CDR2 SASEGT. The junction had 3 bases not matched to a gene; V was cut back by 3 bases and J by 3 bases. The CDR3 has 16 residues.

V and J are TRBV7-2 and TRBJ2-3, with D possibly being TRBD1 (6 bases). CDR1 SGHTA and CDR2 FQGNSA come from the germline V gene. Between the trimmed V and J ends, which lost 6 bases and 4 bases, there was a span of 17 bases. The CDR3 is 15 amino acids. CDR3 sequence: CASSGSQGTADTQYF. In nucleotides, the CDR3 is TGTGCCAGCAGTGGCTCACAGGGTACGGCAGATACGCAGTATTTT. The variable domain in full, with the rest retrieved from reference TRBV7-2 and TRBJ2-3, is GAGVSQSPSNKVTEKGKDVELRCDPISGHTALYWYRQSLGQGLEFLIYFQGNSAPDKSGLPSDRFSAERTGGSVSTLTIQRTQQEDSAVYLCASSGSQGTADTQYFGPGTRLTVL.

The sample holds a few counts of this clonotype. The chain joins TRBV27 to TRBJ2-7; perhaps TRBD2 as D (6 bases). The length of the CDR3 is 14 residues. Germline lookup yields CDR1 MNHEY and CDR2 SMNVEV (reference sequence). V lost 6 bases and J lost 1, with 13 bases in between. The CDR3 region is CASSRDSLSYEQYF. The CDR3 DNA reads TGTGCCAGCAGCCGGGACTCTCTATCCTACGAGCAGTACTTC.

The chain carries TRBV20-1 and TRBJ2-4, with TRBD2 matching 7 bases. J gave up 9 bases and V 0 bases, and 11 bases lay outside the gene matches. The CDR3 runs to 15 residues. Germline assignment: CDR1 DFQATT and CDR2 SNEGSKA (reference sequence). As DNA, the CDR3 is TGCAGTGCTAGAGATGCTGTCGGGGGGACGGGCATTCAGTACTTC. Translation gives CSARDAVGGTGIQYF.

V gene TRBV5-8 combines with J gene TRBJ2-7; possible D gene TRBD2, 6 bases. Germline loops: CDR1 SGHTS, CDR2 YDEGEE. The CDR3 length is 17 residues. V was shortened by 2 bases and J by 1 base, with 19 bases between the two germline ends. CDR3 DNA sequence: TGTGCCAGCAGCTTATCCGGTTTGTCAGGGAGGTCCTACGAGCAGTACTTC. Encoded protein: CASSLSGLSGRSYEQYF.

In regard to this clonotype: One junction end disagrees with the germline gene, perhaps due to a read error. The gene calls are TRBV20-1 and TRBJ2-3; D remains ambiguous. The CDR3 runs 14 residues. Germline V gives CDR1 DFQATT, CDR2 SNEGSKA (reference sequence). Here the CDR3 reads CRASWALYADTQYF. CDR3 DNA sequence: TGCAGGGCTAGTTGGGCGCTCTACGCAGATACGCAGTATTTT.

This clonotype has more than one count but fewer than ten. This chain joins TRBV9 and TRBJ2-1; weak D call: TRBD1 (6 bases). V shed 4 bases and J shed 1 base, with 12 bases lying between them. The length of the CDR3 is 15 residues. Germline V lookup: CDR1 SGDLS, CDR2 YYNGEE. The CDR3 region is CASSPRDTSYNEQFF. The CDR3 nucleotides are TGTGCCAGCAGCCCCCGGGACACGTCCTACAATGAGCAGTTCTTC.

This clonotype was seen a handful of times. This chain connects TRBV27 to TRBJ2-7; 13 bases map to TRBD2. The junction had 4 bases not matched to a gene; V was cut back by 0 bases and J by 2 bases. Germline V CDR1 and CDR2: MNHEY, SMNVEV (reference sequence). The CDR3 runs 17 residues. Here the CDR3 DNA reads TGTGCCAGCAGTTTATCGACTAGCGGGAGGATGGCCTACGAGCAGTACTTC. It is translated as CASSLSTSGRMAYEQYF.

This CDR3 reads CASRPGRGIAKNIQYF. The CDR3, as DNA: TGTGCCAGCAGACCGGGGAGGGGGATAGCCAAAAACATTCAGTACTTC. This sequence joins TRBV6-5 and TRBJ2-4; perhaps TRBD2 as D (7 bases). This CDR3 is built from 16 residues. Trimming stripped 6 bases from V and 0 bases from J, with 15 bases between. The V gene's germline CDR1 is MNHEY and CDR2 SVGAGI.

This clonotype has only a few counts. The J gene is TRBJ2-5, the V gene TRBV10-3; TRBD1 matches 8 bases. Trimming cost V 10 bases and J 4 bases; bases outside gene matches: 5. Germline-derived CDR1 and CDR2 are ENHRY and SYGVKD. The CDR3 covers 12 residues. The DNA for the CDR3 is TGTGCCACCTCAGGGGGCTTAGAGACCCAGTACTTC. It translates to CATSGGLETQYF.

The chain employs TRBV28 and TRBJ1-1, with a possible D match to TRBD1 (5 bases). The CDR3 is 14 residues long. Germline V gene lookup returns CDR1 MDHEN and CDR2 SYDVKM. The germline V and J ends were trimmed by 5 bases and 6 bases, with 16 bases remaining between them. The CDR3 bases are TGTGCCAGCAGTGCCCACGGGACGGGGCCTGAAGCTTTCTTT. Encoded protein: CASSAHGTGPEAFF.

The gene calls are TRBV6-1 and TRBJ2-7; D uncertain. V was shortened by 2 bases and J by 2 bases, with 10 bases between the two germline ends. CDR1 is MNHNS, CDR2 SASEGT, per germline. This CDR3 is built from 14 residues. The CDR3 nucleotides are TGTGCCAGCAGTGAAAATTACGGAACCTACGAGCAGTACTTC. It specifies CASSENYGTYEQYF.

The chain is built from TRBV30 and TRBJ1-2, with D perhaps TRBD1 (6 bases). V was clipped by 2 bases and J by 6 bases, with 10 bases between them. Germline assignment: CDR1 GTSNPN and CDR2 SVGIG (reference sequence). CDR3 length equals 12 residues. CDR3 amino acids: CAWSLTGNGYTF. Written as DNA, the CDR3 is TGTGCCTGGAGTCTTACAGGGAATGGCTACACCTTC.

The J gene is TRBJ2-5, the V gene TRBV11-1, with D perhaps matching TRBD1 or TRBD2 (6 bases each). Trimming pared 5 bases from V and 11 bases from J, leaving 45 bases between. Looked up from germline, CDR1 is SGHAT and CDR2 is FQDESV (reference sequence). This CDR3 has 22 amino acids. The CDR3 loop reads CASSPAQTGPRRGNGGHNEQYF. DNA for the CDR3: TGTGCCAGCAGCCCAGCCCAGACAGGCCCTCGTCGAGGGAATGGGGGGCACAATGAGCAGTACTTC.

This clonotype showed up just once. The chain combines TRBV4-1 with TRBJ1-5; D is ambiguous. The CDR3 has 15 residues. Trimming stripped 0 bases from V and 4 bases from J, with 10 bases between. Germline CDR1 MGHRA, CDR2 YSYEKL. CDR3 sequence reads: CASSQDWLANQPQHF. CDR3 sequence (DNA): TGCGCCAGCAGCCAAGATTGGTTGGCAAATCAGCCCCAGCATTTT.